A selection of T cell receptor beta chains follows, all from one sample in a study of cytomegalovirus exposure and HLA in healthy donors. Some clones are missing from TCRdb's copy, which holds only in-frame ones; the method was immunoSEQ multiplex PCR. The sample has 80,000 to 95,000 clones, about 78% seen once. What was sequenced was PBMCs. These receptor sequences come from a man aged 18 to 35 in good health and CMV-seropositive. The conserved cysteine and the conserved F or W are not part of the CDR3 here.

TRBJ2-1 | TRBV11-3 | ASSYNRGTQGAIEQF
TRBJ2-7 | TRBV29-1 | SVGPAASSYEQY
TRBJ2-1 | TRBV10-3 | ATGTSGVSSYNEQF
TRBJ2-7 | TRBV4-2 | ASSQVARGLVEQY
TRBJ2-1 | TRBV2 | ASSAARRWNEQF
TRBJ2-4 | TRBV4-1 | ASSQRETSGQNIQY
TRBJ2-7 | TRBV5-1 | ASSSQPPGQGLDEQY
TRBJ1-1 | TRBV4-1 | ASSARGTEAF
TRBJ2-1 | TRBV6-5 | ASSSFRGSHNEQF
TRBJ2-2 | TRBV10-3 | AIRRDGANTGELF
TRBJ2-5 | TRBV9 | ASSVVGQGVTQY
TRBJ1-4 | TRBV14 | ASSQDKTGANEKLF
TRBJ1-1 | TRBV6-6 | ASSYSRGYNTEAF
TRBJ2-1 | TRBV4-1 | ASSQTLAGAQYNEQF
TRBJ2-3 | TRBV5-4 | ASSGGTSGRTDTQY
TRBJ2-5 | TRBV11-2 | ASSPVTQRETQY
TRBJ2-3 | TRBV4-1 | ASGGFTDTQY
TRBJ1-2 | TRBV6-6 | ASSSAGAKRRDGYT
TRBJ2-7 | TRBV6-5 | ASSYSAGGGEQY
TRBJ1-3 | TRBV2 | ASSEYGRGSGNTIY
TRBJ1-5 | TRBV28 | ASSDLTYYQPQH
TRBJ2-6 | TRBV18 | ASSPRGSSGANVLT
TRBJ1-1 | TRBV6-1 | ASSEVAVNTEAF
TRBJ1-1 | TRBV28 | ASNRQREAF
TRBJ2-1 | TRBV29-1 | SASSNEQF
TRBJ2-7 | TRBV10-3 | AISDAASGNRRSSYEQY
TRBJ2-2 | TRBV7-6 | ASSLLGRTGELF
TRBJ2-3 | TRBV28 | ASNRDRGTDTQY
TRBJ1-2 | TRBV5-6 | ASSLTTGGYT
TRBJ2-1 | TRBV5-4 | ASTTRPLAGGFISYNEQF
TRBJ2-1 | TRBV11-2 | ASSLYMSGSSYNEQF
TRBJ2-1 | TRBV28 | ASSIGESYNEQF